This T cell receptor (beta chain) was captured by sequencing in a study of T cell responses to AZD1222 COVID-19 vaccine. Findings and limits, study-wide: Targets within unmutated variant regions were reportedly found for nearly half of spike-specific TCRs.

A note on this clone: Its specificity is unknown.

Libraries were prepared by immunoSEQ multiplex PCR; TCRdb keeps only in-frame clonotypes and omits some of them. Seen here are about 80,000 clones, around 85% observed once, and the top ten hold about 10%. CDR1 and CDR2 from the germline V gene are ENHRY and SYGVKD. This CDR3 has 15 residues. The junction had 10 bases not matched to a gene; V was cut back by 6 bases and J by 9 bases. This TCR derives from an adult who received the AZD1222 COVID-19 vaccine. The J gene is TRBJ2-4, the V gene TRBV10-3, with TRBD1 identical over 11 bases. The sample in question was peripheral blood, obtained 28 days after the second AZD1222 dose. CDR3 nucleotide sequence: TGTGCCATCAGGCCGGACAGGGGGCGTTTTGGCATTCAGTACTTC. Translated, it gives CAIRPDRGRFGIQYF.